The 17 T cell receptor beta chains in this list originate from one sample, sequenced in a study of blood T cell repertoires in COVID-19. Repertoires were generated with immunoSEQ multiplex PCR, while TCRdb's copy carries only in-frame clones and drops some. The sample shows a few hundred thousand clones, around 90% of them seen only once. What was sequenced was PBMCs or T cells enriched from blood (not recorded which). The receptors here all came from a woman in her thirties or forties who had recovered from COVID-19.

This rearrangement joins TRBV7-9 to TRBJ2-2; TRBD2 might be the D (6 bases). V dropped 7 bases and J dropped 4 bases, with 10 bases sitting between them. This CDR3 contains 13 residues. Per germline, CDR1 SEHNR and CDR2 FQNEAQ (reference sequence). The CDR3 here is CASTMGGTGELFF. The CDR3 DNA is TGTGCCAGCACTATGGGGGGCACCGGGGAGCTGTTTTTT. The full variable domain, rest sourced from reference TRBV7-9 and TRBJ2-2, is DTGVSQNPRHKITKRGQNVTFRCDPISEHNRLYWYRQTLGQGPEFLTYFQNEAQLEKSRLLSDRFSAERPKGSFSTLEIQRTEQGDSAMYLCASTMGGTGELFFGEGSRLTVL.

On this clone itself: The junction does not match germline at one end; this may be a read error. The chain carries TRBV28 and TRBJ2-7; 11 nucleotides align to TRBD2. There are 16 residues in the CDR3. Germline CDR1 MDHEN, CDR2 SYDVKM. The CDR3 coding sequence is TGTGCCAGCAGTTACCTGGGTAGCGGGAGGGCCTATGAGCAGTACTTC. Translated: CASSYLGSGRAYEQYF.

The chain employs TRBV28 and TRBJ1-5; 10 nucleotides agree with TRBD1. The trim removed 6 bases at V and 2 bases at J, leaving 7 bases unmatched. Per the germline V gene, CDR1 is MDHEN and CDR2 is SYDVKM. This CDR3 has 16 residues. The CDR3 is CASRRQGARGNQPQHF. The CDR3 coding sequence is TGTGCCAGCAGAAGACAGGGGGCGCGTGGCAATCAGCCCCAGCATTTT.

This rearrangement joins TRBV18 to TRBJ2-1; the match to TRBD2 covers 7 bases. The CDR3 has 14 amino acids. The J segment lost 8 bases and the V segment lost 2 bases, leaving 6 bases of the junction unmatched. From germline, CDR1 is KGHSH and CDR2 LQKENI. This CDR3 reads CASSPGRVGDEQFF. The CDR3 bases are TGTGCCAGCTCACCAGGGAGGGTCGGGGATGAGCAGTTCTTC.

The V gene is TRBV29-1, the J gene TRBJ2-3; 12 nucleotides align to TRBD2. Germline CDR1 and CDR2: SQVTM and ANQGSEA. The CDR3 contains 13 residues. Germline trimming cut 6 bases from V and 4 bases from J; bases unmatched to any gene: 2. CDR3 sequence reads: CSVLAGGPDTQYF. The CDR3 coding sequence is TGCAGCGTACTAGCGGGAGGACCAGATACGCAGTATTTT.

The chain employs TRBV7-9 and TRBJ1-2, with 7 bases that match TRBD1. There are 16 residues in the CDR3. Per germline, CDR1 SEHNR and CDR2 FQNEAQ (reference sequence). V gave up 7 bases and J gave up 5 bases; unmatched junction bases: 16. The DNA of the CDR3 is TGTGCCAGCACCAGCCCGCTGGGGACAGCCCTATATGGCTACACCTTC. Translating gives CASTSPLGTALYGYTF.

This clone is a singleton in its sample. The V gene is TRBV5-1, the J gene TRBJ2-7, with 8 bases identical to TRBD1. This CDR3 is built from 14 residues. Trimming cost V 4 bases and J 2 bases; bases outside gene matches: 5. CDR1 is SGHRS and CDR2 is YFSETQ in the germline V gene. CDR3 DNA sequence: TGCGCCAGCAGCCGGTGGGACAGGACCTACGAGCAGTACTTC. It codes for CASSRWDRTYEQYF.

This clone was counted once. The chain links TRBV19 to TRBJ2-7; 8 nucleotides align to TRBD2. Germline V gene sequence: CDR1 LNHDA, CDR2 SQIVND (reference sequence). J lost 3 bases, V lost 5 bases, and 9 bases had no gene match. The CDR3 totals 15 residues. CDR3 sequence reads: CASSEPGTSFYEQYF. The CDR3 DNA reads TGTGCCAGTAGTGAGCCCGGGACTAGTTTCTACGAGCAGTACTTC.

This sequence joins TRBV28 and TRBJ1-2, with 8 bases matching TRBD1. V was clipped by 3 bases and J by 5 bases; unmatched bases: 8. This CDR3 has 15 residues. Looked up from germline, CDR1 is MDHEN and CDR2 is SYDVKM. CDR3 protein: CASSFEQGARYGYTF. The CDR3 nucleotides are TGTGCCAGCAGTTTTGAGCAGGGGGCGCGTTATGGCTACACCTTC.

The genes are TRBV4-2 and TRBJ2-3; 10 nucleotides agree with TRBD2. Germline V gives CDR1 LGHNA, CDR2 YNFKEQ. This CDR3 is 18 amino acids long. V shed 0 bases and J 2 bases; nucleotides not matched to a gene: 8. CDR3 bases: TGTGCCAGCAGCCAAGAGGTAGCGGGAGGCCGGGACACAGATACGCAGTATTTT. Amino acid sequence: CASSQEVAGGRDTDTQYF.

The chain couples TRBV5-1 to TRBJ2-5, with D maybe TRBD1 (6 bases). V was trimmed by 1 base and J by 4 bases, leaving 8 bases between them. The length of the CDR3 is 13 residues. CDR1 SGHRS and CDR2 YFSETQ come from the germline V gene. The CDR3 DNA reads TGCGCCAGCAGCTTGACAGGGCCAGAGACCCAGTACTTC. This sequence encodes CASSLTGPETQYF.

CDR3 loop: CASSTRQGKVKNIQYF. The DNA of the CDR3 is TGTGCCAGTAGTACCCGACAGGGGAAGGTCAAAAACATTCAGTACTTC. The rearrangement uses TRBV19 and TRBJ2-4, with 8 bases fitting TRBD1. The CDR3 spans 16 residues. CDR1 LNHDA and CDR2 SQIVND come from the germline V gene (reference sequence). V shed 4 bases, J shed 3 bases, and the junction held 8 bases outside the gene matches. The entire variable domain, with the rest obtained from reference TRBV19 and TRBJ2-4, is as follows: DGGITQSPKYLFRKEGQNVTLSCEQNLNHDAMYWYRQDPGQGLRLIYYSQIVNDFQKGDIAEGYSVSREKKESFPLTVTSAQKNPTAFYLCASSTRQGKVKNIQYFGAGTRLSVL.

The chain recombines TRBV28 with TRBJ2-1; TRBD2 matches 10 bases. V gave up 3 bases and J gave up 8 bases; unmatched junction bases: 7. Germline V gene lookup returns CDR1 MDHEN and CDR2 SYDVKM. The CDR3 consists of 15 residues. The CDR3 DNA reads as TGTGCCAGCAGTTTTCGCCTAGCGGGAGCTTATGAGCAGTTCTTC. This gives the protein CASSFRLAGAYEQFF.

The chain has TRBV28 and TRBJ2-7, with unresolved D. CDR3 size: 12 residues. V shed 10 bases and J shed 6 bases, with 16 bases lying between them. CDR1 MDHEN and CDR2 SYDVKM come from the germline V gene. The CDR3 is CATQDPVAEQYF. The CDR3 coding sequence is TGTGCCACCCAAGATCCGGTCGCCGAGCAGTACTTC.

The chain couples TRBV24-1 to TRBJ2-5, with 9 bases fitting TRBD2. J gave up 5 bases and V 5 bases, and 5 bases lay outside the gene matches. The CDR3 runs 14 residues. The germline CDR1 and CDR2 sequences are KGHDR and SFDVKD. The CDR3 bases are TGTGCCACCAGTGGCGGGAGGGCAGGGGAGACCCAGTACTTC. Amino acids: CATSGGRAGETQYF.

The chain uses TRBV7-9 and TRBJ1-1, with 9 bases that match TRBD1. The V gene's germline CDR1 is SEHNR and CDR2 FQNEAQ (reference sequence). CDR3 length: 15 amino acids. V trimming: 5 bases; J trimming: 1 base; junction bases outside the gene matches: 5. The CDR3: CASSPQTGGNTEAFF. CDR3 DNA sequence: TGTGCCAGCAGCCCTCAGACAGGGGGGAACACTGAAGCTTTCTTT.

In DNA, the CDR3 is TGTGCCAGCAGCCGGGACAGGGGGTATGGCTACACCTTC. Protein product: CASSRDRGYGYTF. The chain employs TRBV7-8 and TRBJ1-2, with TRBD1 matching 11 bases. The V and J ends lost 5 bases and 5 bases, in that order; junction bases with no gene match: 1. The CDR3 loop spans 13 amino acids. Germline V gives CDR1 SGHVS, CDR2 FQNEAQ.